Presented here are 18 T cell receptor beta chains from one specimen sequenced in a study of vaccination and CD4 T cells after COVID-19. Antigen specificity for these receptors is unknown. The treatment here: approximately nine-day PBMC culture with coronavirus spike peptide pools or control peptides (ViraFEST assay). The Oncomine TCR Beta short-read assay was applied to DNA of cultured CD4+ T cells. MiXCR, run by TCRdb on the PCR reads, gives a single entry per CDR3 protein. The sample shows 15,000 to 20,000 distinct CDR3 sequences, over 45% of them seen only once. The material sequenced was cultured CD4+ T cells from blood. These receptors all stem from a human donor with COVID-19.

This clonotype showed up just once. The J gene is TRBJ2-3, the V gene TRBV19; 9 bases agree with TRBD2. There are 15 residues in the CDR3. Trimming took 3 bases from V and 2 from J; bases not matched to a gene: 3. The germline gives CDR1 LNHDA, CDR2 SQIVND (reference sequence). As DNA, the CDR3 is TGTGCCAGTAGTATTTCTAGCGGGGTCACAGATACGCAGTATTTT. Translation: CASSISSGVTDTQYF.

The chain links TRBV9 to TRBJ1-1, with 7 bases lining up with TRBD1. Germline values: CDR1 SGDLS, CDR2 YYNGEE. The J segment lost 0 bases and the V segment lost 3 bases, leaving 2 bases of the junction unmatched. The CDR3 spans 14 residues. The DNA for the CDR3 is TGTGCCAGCAGCGGGGACAGTTTGAACACTGAAGCTTTCTTT. It translates to CASSGDSLNTEAFF.

CDR3 in amino acids: CSARDGQGLSPLHF. As DNA, the CDR3 is TGCAGTGCTAGAGATGGACAGGGGCTTTCACCCCTCCACTTT. This chain links TRBV20-1 with TRBJ1-6; TRBD1 matches 9 bases. The CDR3 is made up of 14 amino acids. The germline V gene has CDR1 DFQATT and CDR2 SNEGSKA (reference sequence). Germline trimming cut 0 bases from V and 9 bases from J; bases unmatched to any gene: 3.

The chain is built from TRBV12-3 or TRBV12-4 and TRBJ1-5; D remains unclear. V lost 5 bases and J lost 1, with 9 bases in between. The CDR3 runs 14 residues. The CDR3, as DNA: TGTGCCAGCAGTCGCCAGGAAAGCAATCAGCCCCAGCATTTT. Protein sequence: CASSRQESNQPQHF.

The chain uses TRBV19 and TRBJ2-2, with D unresolved. The CDR3 spans 15 residues. The V and J ends lost 3 bases and 0 bases respectively, with 8 bases between them. In germline, CDR1 is LNHDA, CDR2 SQIVND (reference sequence). DNA of the CDR3: TGTGCCAGTAGTATTTCTTCTCCGAACACCGGGGAGCTGTTTTTT. Translating gives CASSISSPNTGELFF.

This chain links TRBV6-1 with TRBJ1-5; D is undetermined. The CDR3 has 15 amino acids. V gave up 4 bases and J gave up 3 bases, with 13 bases separating them. In germline, CDR1 is MNHNS, CDR2 SASEGT. CDR3 in amino acids: CASSVVGINNQPQHF. The CDR3 coding sequence is TGTGCCAGCAGTGTCGTAGGGATTAACAATCAGCCCCAGCATTTT.

This clonotype was counted only a few times. This chain links TRBV27 with TRBJ1-3, with D possibly being TRBD1 (5 bases). Trimming took 5 bases from V and 0 from J, leaving 11 bases between them. This CDR3 has 15 amino acids. In germline, CDR1 is MNHEY, CDR2 SMNVEV (reference sequence). The CDR3 here is CASSSGTLSGNTIYF. The CDR3 bases are TGTGCCAGCAGTAGCGGGACTCTCTCTGGAAACACCATATATTTT.

The chain uses TRBV20-1 and TRBJ1-3; TRBD1 agrees at 8 bases. The V gene end was trimmed by 4 bases and the J gene end by 9 bases; junction bases not matched to a gene: 20. Germline V gene lookup returns CDR1 DFQATT and CDR2 SNEGSKA (reference sequence). There are 17 residues in the CDR3. Here the CDR3 reads CSATWGFGQGGRGTIYF. DNA of the CDR3: TGCAGTGCTACTTGGGGATTCGGACAGGGAGGTCGGGGCACCATATATTTT.

Only a few counts were recorded for this clonotype. The chain joins TRBV11-2 to TRBJ1-2, with D perhaps TRBD1 (6 bases). Germline lookup yields CDR1 SGHAT and CDR2 FQNNGV. This CDR3 has 16 residues. Deletions cut 1 base from V and 8 bases from J, with 20 bases between. CDR3: CASSLADRRGRGGYTF. The CDR3 nucleotides read TGTGCCAGCAGCTTAGCAGACAGGAGAGGAAGGGGAGGCTACACCTTC.

This clonotype was detected once. The chain uses TRBV4-3 and TRBJ1-2, with D possibly matching TRBD1 (6 bases). Trimming took off 1 base at V and 4 bases at J, with 10 bases between the two ends. Germline CDR1 is LGHNA and CDR2 is YSLEER. The CDR3 is 14 amino acids. The DNA of the CDR3 is TGCGCCAGCAGCCAAGCTGGACAGATCTATGGCTACACCTTC. Translated, it gives CASSQAGQIYGYTF.

This chain joins TRBV2 and TRBJ1-1; 7 bases match TRBD1. The CDR3 loop spans 15 amino acids. The V gene's germline CDR1 is SNHLY and CDR2 FYNNEI. Trimming took 5 bases from V and 2 from J; bases not matched to a gene: 8. Here the CDR3 reads CASSLYGQDNTEAFF. The CDR3 region has the DNA TGTGCCAGCAGTCTCTATGGACAGGACAACACTGAAGCTTTCTTT.

The J gene is TRBJ1-1, the V gene TRBV20-1; possibly TRBD1 for D (6 bases). CDR1 and CDR2 (germline): DFQATT, SNEGSKA (reference sequence). This CDR3 region has 14 residues. Trimming pared 6 bases from V and 11 bases from J, leaving 25 bases between. CDR3 nucleotide sequence: TGCAGTGCGGGGGCTCACCGAAAAGGGTCGGCGGCTTTCTTT. Protein sequence: CSAGAHRKGSAAFF.

Points on this clonotype: The junction differs from germline at one of its ends, possibly a read error. The chain carries TRBV7-7 and TRBJ2-5; D ambiguous. From germline, CDR1 is SSHAT and CDR2 FNYEAQ (reference sequence). The CDR3 covers 13 residues. CDR3 sequence: CASSKTRTETQYF. The CDR3 DNA follows: TGTGCTAGCAGCAAGACCAGAACAGAGACCCAGTACTTC.

The chain recombines TRBV4-1 with TRBJ2-4; weak D call: TRBD1 (6 bases). The V gene lost 2 bases and the J gene lost 3 bases, with 14 bases spanning the gap. Germline loops: CDR1 MGHRA, CDR2 YSYEKL. The CDR3 sequence is 16 residues long. CDR3 in amino acids: CASSQYGAQGKNIQYF. CDR3 DNA sequence: TGCGCCAGCAGCCAATATGGGGCACAGGGCAAAAACATTCAGTACTTC.

The rearrangement joins TRBV28 to TRBJ2-5; D remains ambiguous. Germline lookup yields CDR1 MDHEN and CDR2 SYDVKM. The CDR3 has 13 amino acids. Deletions cut 2 bases from V and 4 bases from J, with 8 bases between. The CDR3 coding sequence is TGTGCCAGCAGTTTAACAGTCCCAGAGACCCAGTACTTC. Its translation: CASSLTVPETQYF.

This chain links TRBV27 with TRBJ2-5, with 10 bases identical to TRBD2. The CDR3 sequence is 15 residues long. J gave up 5 bases and V 9 bases, and 12 bases lay outside the gene matches. Germline lookup yields CDR1 MNHEY and CDR2 SMNVEV (reference sequence). CDR3 loop: CARYTPGLANETQYF. The CDR3 DNA is TGTGCCAGGTACACCCCGGGACTAGCGAATGAGACCCAGTACTTC.

The chain carries TRBV29-1 and TRBJ2-3, with D hard to call. The germline gives CDR1 SQVTM, CDR2 ANQGSEA. Between the trimmed V and J ends, which lost 0 bases and 8 bases, there was a span of 18 bases. The CDR3 has 15 amino acids. This CDR3 reads CSVEDPRGAGSTQYF. The CDR3, as DNA: TGCAGCGTTGAAGATCCCCGCGGCGCTGGGTCTACGCAGTATTTT.

The V call is TRBV19, the J call TRBJ1-3; the D gene is possibly TRBD1 (5 bases). Trimming left V 2 bases short and J 2 bases short, with 7 bases between. CDR1 and CDR2 from the germline V gene are LNHDA and SQIVND (reference sequence). The CDR3 sequence is 14 residues long. The CDR3 spells CASSIQGAGNTIYF. The CDR3 region has the DNA TGTGCCAGTAGTATACAGGGTGCTGGAAACACCATATATTTT.